The 13 T cell receptor beta chains below come from one sample, sequenced in a study of blood T cell repertoires in COVID-19. The repertoire was sequenced with immunoSEQ multiplex PCR; TCRdb's copy has only in-frame clones and lacks some. The sample has tens of thousands of clones; 89% are singletons. The sequencing sample was made of peripheral blood. The receptors were sampled from a human donor in a cohort sampled during active COVID-19.

The CDR3 here is CASSLAAGVGGELFF. CDR3 in DNA: TGTGCCAGCAGCCTCGCAGCGGGGGTGGGCGGGGAGCTGTTTTTT. The rearrangement links TRBV7-2 to TRBJ2-2; the match to TRBD2 covers 8 bases. The CDR3 spans 15 residues. With 5 bases clipped from V and 7 bases from J, the junction kept 9 bases outside the gene matches. The germline CDR1 and CDR2 sequences are SGHTA and FQGNSA. Full variable domain (remainder filled in from reference TRBV7-2 and TRBJ2-2): GAGVSQSPSNKVTEKGKDVELRCDPISGHTALYWYRQSLGQGLEFLIYFQGNSAPDKSGLPSDRFSAERTGGSVSTLTIQRTQQEDSAVYLCASSLAAGVGGELFFGEGSRLTVL.

This chain joins TRBV6-4 and TRBJ2-6, with 7 bases fitting TRBD2. The CDR3 loop spans 14 amino acids. Per germline, CDR1 MRHNA and CDR2 SNTAGT. V was pared by 8 bases and J by 0 bases, with 1 base of the junction left unmatched. DNA for the CDR3: TGTGCCAGCCGGGGGGACTCTGGGGCCAACGTCCTGACTTTC. This sequence encodes CASRGDSGANVLTF.

The genes are TRBV10-3 and TRBJ1-5; D not certain. Trimming left V 6 bases short and J 3 bases short, with 9 bases between. This CDR3 is 13 amino acids long. Germline V gene lookup returns CDR1 ENHRY and CDR2 SYGVKD. Here the CDR3 DNA reads TGTGCCATCAGCGAGGGCCTCAATCAGCCCCAGCATTTT. This codes for CAISEGLNQPQHF.

The chain is built from TRBV5-1 and TRBJ2-2; 12 bases agree with TRBD2. From germline, CDR1 is SGHRS and CDR2 YFSETQ. The V segment lost 0 bases and the J segment 6 bases; nucleotides outside the gene matches: 9. This CDR3 spans 18 amino acids. This chain's CDR3 is CASSLVARLAGVPGELFF. The CDR3 DNA reads as TGCGCCAGCAGCTTGGTGGCTAGACTAGCGGGAGTTCCCGGGGAGCTGTTTTTT.

V and J are TRBV14 and TRBJ2-5; 10 nucleotides line up with TRBD1. The V gene's germline CDR1 is SGHDN and CDR2 FVKESK. The CDR3 covers 16 residues. The V gene end was trimmed by 6 bases and the J gene end by 1 base; junction bases not matched to a gene: 8. The chain's CDR3 is CASSDRQGAVQETQYF. CDR3 sequence (DNA): TGTGCCAGCAGTGACAGACAGGGGGCAGTCCAAGAGACCCAGTACTTC. Drawing the rest from reference TRBV14 and TRBJ2-5, the complete variable domain is EAGVTQFPSHSVIEKGQTVTLRCDPISGHDNLYWYRRVMGKEIKFLLHFVKESKQDESGMPNNRFLAERTGGTYSTLKVQPAELEDSGVYFCASSDRQGAVQETQYFGPGTRLLVL.

Within the sample, this clone is medium-sized. This chain uses TRBV7-2 with TRBJ2-7, with 8 bases that match TRBD1. V lost 4 bases to trimming and J lost 6 bases; unmatched junction nucleotides: 11. The CDR3 spans 15 residues. Germline V gene lookup returns CDR1 SGHTA and CDR2 FQGNSA. CDR3 residues: CASSSRQGPAPEQYF. CDR3 nucleotide sequence: TGTGCCAGCAGCTCCCGACAGGGGCCCGCCCCCGAGCAGTACTTC.

Here the CDR3 reads CASSRPGQGFQETQYF. CDR3 DNA: TGTGCCAGCAGTCGACCGGGACAGGGGTTTCAAGAGACCCAGTACTTC. The chain employs TRBV6-6 and TRBJ2-5, with 10 bases identical to TRBD1. V lost 5 bases, J lost 2 bases, and 8 bases stayed unmatched. In germline, CDR1 is MNHNY, CDR2 SVGAGI (reference sequence). The length of the CDR3 is 16 residues.

This clone occurred once. The V gene is TRBV15, the J gene TRBJ1-2; TRBD1 matches at 7 bases. The ends lost 2 bases at V and 3 bases at J; junction bases unmatched: 3. CDR1 is LNHNV, CDR2 YYDKDF, per germline (reference sequence). The CDR3 contains 14 residues. The CDR3 DNA follows: TGTGCCACCAGCAGAAGGGACAGCGACTATGGCTACACCTTC. Protein sequence: CATSRRDSDYGYTF.

This clone has more than one count but fewer than ten. The chain recombines TRBV10-3 with TRBJ1-3, with D unresolved. Trimming shortened V by 5 bases and J by 0 bases, and 5 bases separated the two germline ends. The CDR3 loop spans 13 amino acids. Germline V gives CDR1 ENHRY, CDR2 SYGVKD. The CDR3 DNA sequence: TGTGCCATCAGTCCAGACTCTGGAAACACCATATATTTT. Protein: CAISPDSGNTIYF.

This chain connects TRBV7-9 to TRBJ1-1; TRBD1 matches at 7 bases. The germline V gene has CDR1 SEHNR and CDR2 FQNEAQ (reference sequence). CDR3 length equals 15 residues. The V segment lost 5 bases and the J segment 0 bases; nucleotides outside the gene matches: 6. CDR3 coding DNA: TGTGCCAGCAGCCCTCGGACAGGCGTGAACACTGAAGCTTTCTTT. It codes for CASSPRTGVNTEAFF.

This chain uses TRBV6-5 with TRBJ2-1; weak D call: TRBD2 (6 bases). The CDR3 runs to 14 residues. V dropped 8 bases and J dropped 0 bases, with 11 bases sitting between them. Germline CDR1 is MNHEY and CDR2 is SVGAGI. As DNA, the CDR3 is TGTGCCAGCGGGCGGGGAAGCTCCTACAATGAGCAGTTCTTC. It translates to CASGRGSSYNEQFF.

The chain carries TRBV3-1 (or the pseudogene TRBV3-2) and TRBJ2-7; D uncertain. CDR3 size: 17 residues. Per the germline V gene, CDR1 is LGHDT and CDR2 is YNNKEL (reference sequence). With 4 bases removed from V and 0 bases from J, the gap between germline ends came to 19 bases. CDR3 DNA: TGTGCCAGCAGCCTTTCCCTTATCCCCGCGAGCTCCTACGAGCAGTACTTC. Amino acids: CASSLSLIPASSYEQYF.

This sequence joins TRBV18 and TRBJ1-5; the D gene is possibly TRBD1 (5 bases). Trimming cost V 2 bases and J 7 bases, with 12 bases left between them. The CDR3 totals 14 residues. CDR1 is KGHSH and CDR2 is LQKENI in the germline V gene. CDR3 amino acids: CASSPSQGWQPQHF. CDR3 DNA sequence: TGTGCCAGCTCACCATCGCAGGGTTGGCAGCCCCAGCATTTT.